This T cell receptor beta chain was documented in a study of blood T cell repertoires in COVID-19. As for this clone: Other DNA sequences within the sample encode an identical CDR3.

Participants spanned ages about 18 to 100 years and resided in roughly 26 US areas. Source study methods: Researchers report that nucleated cell counts were estimated from reference gene primer amplification. This table comes from immunoSEQ multiplex PCR, and its TCRdb copy is limited to in-frame clones, with some not included. The V and J calls and clone size come from that table; D and trimming were worked out from the DNA. The sample shows about 250,000 clones, 89% of them seen only once. Deletions cut 0 bases from V and 5 bases from J, with 7 bases between. Germline V CDR1 and CDR2: LGHDT, YNNKEL (reference sequence). The CDR3 runs 13 residues.

The source is a woman in her thirties with acute COVID-19. Input material: PBMCs or T cells enriched from blood (not recorded which). The chain couples TRBV3-1 (or the pseudogene TRBV3-2) to TRBJ1-2; possibly TRBD1 for D (6 bases). The CDR3 DNA sequence: TGTGCCAGCAGCCAAGAGGGGGCTTATGGCTACACCTTC. Translating gives CASSQEGAYGYTF.